The rows below give T cell receptor beta chains drawn from one sample of a study of CD8 T cells in Susac syndrome. In TCRdb, the immunoSEQ multiplex PCR reads were re-called with MiXCR into one record per CDR3 protein. Of roughly 330,000 distinct CDR3 sequences in the sample, 92% were seen once. Material for sequencing was CD4+ T cells from PBMCs. The receptor source for this set is a human donor with multiple sclerosis. Each CDR3 is given with its conserved first and last residue. Each record gives: V gene, clone size, J gene, D gene, CDR3 protein, CDR3 DNA. The D gene is left open where the match is weak. Size tells how often a clone was seen (once, few, many) or the class of an expanded clone, and some rows leave it out.

>TRBV20-1|-|TRBJ2-7|-
CSATKSAGISYEQYF
TGCAGTGCCACCAAATCAGCGGGTATCTCCTACGAGCAGTACTTC
>TRBV29-1|-|TRBJ1-4|-
CSAGTATNEKLFF
TGCAGCGCTGGGACGGCAACTAATGAAAAACTGTTTTTT
>TRBV6-5|-|TRBJ2-1|-
CASSYSGDNEQFF
TGTGCCAGCAGTTACTCCGGCGACAATGAGCAGTTCTTC
>TRBV20-1|-|TRBJ2-5|-
CSANDAPTQETQYF
TGCAGTGCTAACGATGCCCCAACCCAAGAGACCCAGTACTTC
>TRBV6-2/TRBV6-3|-|TRBJ2-1|TRBD2
CASTKLGAGGPFEQFF
TGTGCCAGCACCAAACTTGGCGCGGGAGGGCCCTTTGAGCAGTTCTTC
>TRBV7-9|-|TRBJ2-7|TRBD2
CASSILSGSSYEQYF
TGTGCCAGCAGCATACTTAGCGGGAGCTCCTACGAGCAGTACTTC
>TRBV19|-|TRBJ2-3|-
CASSSSDTQYF
TGTGCCAGTAGTAGCTCAGATACGCAGTATTTT
>TRBV6-6|few|TRBJ1-5|-
CASSYQGLEPQHF
TGTGCCAGCAGTTACCAGGGGCTCGAACCCCAGCATTTT
>TRBV19|-|TRBJ1-2|TRBD1
CASSRDREYGYTF
TGTGCCAGTAGTAGGGACAGGGAGTATGGCTACACCTTC
>TRBV27|-|TRBJ1-2|-
CASSLRENYGYTF
TGTGCCAGCAGTTTAAGGGAGAACTATGGCTACACCTTC
>TRBV6-2/TRBV6-3|-|TRBJ1-5|TRBD1
CASSPDRVQPQHF
TGTGCCAGCTCGCCAGACAGGGTCCAGCCCCAGCATTTT
>TRBV20-1|-|TRBJ2-5|-
CSARGGTTQYF
TGCAGTGCTAGAGGAGGGACTACCCAGTACTTC
>TRBV30|-|TRBJ2-7|-
CAWTRSRSEQYF
TGTGCCTGGACCAGGTCGAGGTCCGAGCAGTACTTC
>TRBV6-2/TRBV6-3|-|TRBJ2-2|-
CASSYFGDNTGELFF
TGTGCCAGCAGTTACTTCGGGGACAACACCGGGGAGCTGTTTTTT
>TRBV5-5|-|TRBJ1-2|TRBD1
CASSLTGVEYGYTF
TGTGCCAGCAGCTTGACAGGGGTGGAGTATGGCTACACCTTC
>TRBV4-3|-|TRBJ2-4|-
CASSDRAKNIQYF
TGCGCCAGTTCAGATAGAGCCAAAAACATTCAGTACTTC
>TRBV12-5|-|TRBJ2-5|TRBD2
CASGRWTSALETQYF
TGTGCTAGTGGCCGCTGGACTAGCGCGTTGGAGACCCAGTACTTC
>TRBV9|-|TRBJ2-3|-
CASSVDIGDTDTQYF
TGTGCCAGCAGCGTAGACATCGGGGACACAGATACGCAGTATTTT
>TRBV12-3/TRBV12-4|-|TRBJ2-1|TRBD1
CASSSYEGATQFF
TGTGCCAGCAGCAGCTACGAGGGGGCTACACAGTTCTTC
>TRBV27|-|TRBJ2-3|-
CASSRIRGAQYF
TGTGCCAGCAGTCGTATTAGAGGAGCGCAGTATTTT
>TRBV19|-|TRBJ1-1|-
CASIPSSANTEAFF
TGTGCCAGTATCCCTAGCTCCGCCAACACTGAAGCTTTCTTT
>TRBV5-1|-|TRBJ1-1|-
CASSVWTVDTEAFF
TGCGCCAGCAGCGTATGGACAGTGGACACTGAAGCTTTCTTT
>TRBV24-1|-|TRBJ2-1|TRBD2
CATSASGTSGYNEQFF
TGTGCCACCAGTGCCTCGGGGACTAGCGGCTACAATGAGCAGTTCTTC
>TRBV9|-|TRBJ2-1|TRBD2
CASSVRGRGSYNEQFF
TGTGCCAGCAGCGTCCGCGGGAGGGGATCCTACAATGAGCAGTTCTTC
>TRBV7-2|-|TRBJ2-7|TRBD2
CASRRVAGLAGFGAYEQYF
TGTGCCAGCAGACGCGTGGCGGGACTAGCGGGCTTTGGGGCCTACGAGCAGTACTTC
>TRBV20-1|-|TRBJ2-7|-
CSARGIGLYEQYF
TGCAGTGCCCGGGGGATAGGGCTCTACGAGCAGTACTTC
>TRBV20-1|once|TRBJ2-7|-
CSAGGHNGLEQYF
TGCAGTGCCGGGGGACATAACGGCTTGGAGCAGTACTTC
>TRBV19|-|TRBJ2-5|TRBD2
CASRIAGSETQYF
TGTGCCAGTAGAATAGCGGGTTCTGAGACCCAGTACTTC
>TRBV3-1|-|TRBJ1-1|-
CASSQDQYRMNTEAFF
TGTGCCAGCAGCCAAGATCAATACAGGATGAACACTGAAGCTTTCTTT
>TRBV18|-|TRBJ2-7|TRBD1
CASSRQGPYEQYF
TGTGCCAGCTCCCGACAGGGGCCATACGAGCAGTACTTC
>TRBV20-1|-|TRBJ1-1|-
CSASEASKAFF
TGCAGTGCCTCCGAGGCTTCCAAAGCTTTCTTT
>TRBV4-1|-|TRBJ2-3|TRBD2
CASSQDLRAGALLGTDTQYF
TGCGCCAGCAGCCAAGATCTCCGGGCGGGAGCCCTACTGGGCACAGATACGCAGTATTTT
>TRBV14|-|TRBJ2-5|-
CASSPLVSSKEPQETQYF
TGTGCCAGCAGCCCCCTTGTCAGTAGCAAAGAACCCCAAGAGACCCAGTACTTC
>TRBV29-1|-|TRBJ2-1|TRBD1
CSVVRDRENNEQFF
TGCAGCGTCGTCCGGGACAGGGAAAACAATGAGCAGTTCTTC
>TRBV7-2|-|TRBJ2-7|TRBD1
CASSLDGTEIYEQYF
TGTGCCAGCAGCTTAGATGGGACAGAGATCTACGAGCAGTACTTC
>TRBV11-1|-|TRBJ2-7|-
CASSPPSVHYEQYF
TGTGCCAGCAGCCCCCCTAGCGTACACTACGAGCAGTACTTC
>TRBV15|-|TRBJ2-3|-
CATSRDQGSNTQYF
TGTGCCACCAGCAGAGATCAGGGCTCCAATACGCAGTATTTT
>TRBV2|-|TRBJ2-5|-
CASCRDWQETQYF
TGTGCCAGCTGCCGGGACTGGCAAGAGACCCAGTACTTC
>TRBV6-5|once|TRBJ2-1|TRBD2
CASSYLLAGALDEQFF
TGTGCCAGCAGTTACTTACTAGCGGGAGCGTTAGATGAGCAGTTCTTC
>TRBV3-1|-|TRBJ1-1|-
CASSSIDRNTEAFF
TGTGCCAGCAGCTCCATCGACAGAAACACTGAAGCTTTCTTT
>TRBV19|-|TRBJ2-5|-
CASSMFRGIQETQYF
TGTGCCAGTAGTATGTTTAGGGGAATCCAAGAGACCCAGTACTTC
>TRBV30|-|TRBJ1-2|-
CAWSVSYYGYTF
TGTGCCTGGAGTGTCTCCTACTATGGCTACACCTTC
>TRBV3-1|-|TRBJ2-7|-
CASSHRQRIPSYEQYF
TGTGCCAGCAGCCATAGACAGAGAATACCTTCTTACGAGCAGTACTTC
>TRBV3-1|-|TRBJ2-2|-
CASAGVFTGELFF
TGTGCCAGCGCAGGGGTTTTCACCGGGGAGCTGTTTTTT
>TRBV7-8|-|TRBJ2-1|-
CASIPPGGRGNNEQFF
TGTGCCAGCATCCCCCCGGGCGGGCGAGGGAACAATGAGCAGTTCTTC
>TRBV19|few|TRBJ1-5|-
CASSTDRSNQPQHF
TGTGCCAGTAGTACCGACAGGAGCAATCAGCCCCAGCATTTT
>TRBV19|once|TRBJ1-1|-
CASSVIGHLNTEAFF
TGTGCCAGTAGCGTCATTGGACACTTGAACACTGAAGCTTTCTTT
>TRBV6-2/TRBV6-3|-|TRBJ2-2|-
CASKLGTGELFF
TGTGCCAGCAAACTGGGCACCGGGGAGCTGTTTTTT
>TRBV7-9|-|TRBJ1-2|-
CASSLAAGNGYTF
TGTGCCAGCAGCTTAGCGGCAGGGAATGGCTACACCTTC
>TRBV19|-|TRBJ2-5|TRBD2
CASSNGREYQETQYF
TGTGCCAGTAGCAACGGGCGGGAGTACCAAGAGACCCAGTACTTC
>TRBV20-1|-|TRBJ2-1|TRBD1
CSARDWTGIDEQFF
TGCAGTGCTAGAGATTGGACAGGGATCGATGAGCAGTTCTTC
>TRBV15|-|TRBJ1-1|TRBD1
CATSRTGGGTEAFF
TGTGCCACCAGCAGGACAGGGGGAGGAACTGAAGCTTTCTTT
>TRBV3-1|once|TRBJ2-2|-
CASSPRQAGTGELFF
TGTGCCAGCAGCCCGCGTCAGGCTGGAACCGGGGAGCTGTTTTTT
>TRBV29-1|-|TRBJ1-1|-
CSVGVGRNTEAFF
TGCAGCGTTGGGGTAGGGCGGAACACTGAAGCTTTCTTT